The clone carrying this TCR beta chain was found once. Its specificity is unknown. The V and J ends lost 4 bases and 0 bases, in that order; junction bases with no gene match: 5. The CDR3 totals 16 residues. TCRbeta library preparation incorporated unique molecular identifiers. TCRdb reprocessed the PCR reads via MiXCR and lists one record per CDR3 protein. The sample carries about 920 distinct CDR3 sequences, around 70% recorded once. This sample is part of a study of T-cell reconstitution after alpha-beta-depleted transplantation in children. General observations from the study: Expanded graft clones, several hundred of them, were reportedly the source of alpha-beta T cells about two months after transplant. Surviving recipient T cells and thymic progenitors produced the high day-60 TCRbeta diversity seen in some patients. One year after transplant, T-cell counts and diversity came mostly from newly produced T cells.

The J gene is TRBJ2-1, the V gene TRBV12-3 or TRBV12-4; 8 bases match TRBD2. The origin of this receptor is a male patient between 2 and 9 years old who had a stem cell transplant for acute lymphoblastic leukemia, so the T cells may come from the graft donor. The sample in question was PBMCs, mostly from graft donor cells, obtained 60 days after TCRalphabeta/CD19-depleted stem cell transplant. CDR3 loop: CASSSLAGISYNEQFF. Written as DNA, the CDR3 is TGTGCCAGCAGTTCCTTAGCGGGAATCTCCTACAATGAGCAGTTCTTC.